The 4 T cell receptor beta chains given below trace back to one sample, sequenced in a study of cytomegalovirus exposure and HLA in healthy donors. Primers included in the PCR were 60 Vbeta and 13 Jbeta primers. Sequencing was performed with immunoSEQ multiplex PCR; in TCRdb, only in-frame clones are kept and a portion is missing. The table records 150,000 to 200,000 clones, 65% to 85% of them present only once. The sequencing input was PBMCs. All receptors derive from a man aged 40-49 years in good health and CMV-seropositive.

The chain links TRBV4-3 to TRBJ2-3; D not certain. Germline CDR1 LGHNA, CDR2 YSLEER. This CDR3 is built from 15 residues. V was cut by 0 bases and J by 0 bases, with 7 bases left in between. The CDR3 is CASSQDRVSTDTQYF. In DNA form, the CDR3 reads TGCGCCAGCAGCCAAGATCGGGTGAGCACAGATACGCAGTATTTT.

The count of this clone is one. The V and J genes are TRBV18 and TRBJ2-7, with 12 bases lining up with TRBD2. The CDR3 consists of 17 residues. Germline loops: CDR1 KGHSH, CDR2 LQKENI. V lost 2 bases, J lost 2 bases, and 7 bases stayed unmatched. This CDR3 is CASSPTTTSGGAYEQYF. In DNA form, the CDR3 reads TGTGCCAGCTCACCAACGACGACTAGCGGGGGCGCCTACGAGCAGTACTTC.

The chain is built from TRBV12-5 and TRBJ2-7; 9 nucleotides align to TRBD1. CDR1 is LGHNT, CDR2 FRNRAP, per germline. Trimming took 2 bases from V and 0 from J; bases not matched to a gene: 8. This CDR3 comprises 17 residues. CDR3 protein: CASGLTIGTGTSYEQYF. CDR3 nucleotide sequence: TGTGCTAGTGGTTTGACAATCGGGACAGGGACCTCCTACGAGCAGTACTTC.

V usage is TRBV2 and J usage is TRBJ1-5; D gene ambiguous. Germline V gene sequence: CDR1 SNHLY, CDR2 FYNNEI. Trimming took 5 bases from V and 7 from J, leaving 12 bases between them. The CDR3 runs 13 residues. The CDR3 reads CASSTVESQPQHF. CDR3 bases: TGTGCCAGCAGTACGGTGGAGTCCCAGCCCCAGCATTTT.